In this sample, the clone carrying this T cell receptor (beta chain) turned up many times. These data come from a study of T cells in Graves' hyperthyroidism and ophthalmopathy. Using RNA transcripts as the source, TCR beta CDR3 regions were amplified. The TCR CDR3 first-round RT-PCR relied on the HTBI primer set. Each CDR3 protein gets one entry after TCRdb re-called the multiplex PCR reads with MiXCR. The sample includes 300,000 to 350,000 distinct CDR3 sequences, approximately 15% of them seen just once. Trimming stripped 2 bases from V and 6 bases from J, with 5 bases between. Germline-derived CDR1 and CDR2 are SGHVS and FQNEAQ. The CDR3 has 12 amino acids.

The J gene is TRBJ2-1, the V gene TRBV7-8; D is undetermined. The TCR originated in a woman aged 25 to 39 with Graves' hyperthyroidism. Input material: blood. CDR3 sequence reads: CASSLIGNEQFF. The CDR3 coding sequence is TGTGCCAGCAGCTTAATAGGCAATGAGCAGTTCTTC.